These 26 T cell receptor beta chains came from one sample sequenced in a study of chemoradiotherapy in HPV16-positive cancers. Here immunoSEQ multiplex PCR was the method, and the copy in TCRdb shows in-frame clones only, minus some. This table holds 5,500 to 6,500 clones, 85% to 90% found once. The sequenced sample was blood, obtained from a patient who underwent chemoradiotherapy. The receptors were sampled from a human donor with HPV-associated anogenital cancer.

The chain recombines TRBV7-9 with TRBJ2-7; TRBD1 is a possible D gene (5 bases). CDR3 length: 15 residues. The V end was cut by 2 bases, the J end by 2 bases, with 13 bases between. In germline, CDR1 is SEHNR, CDR2 FQNEAQ (reference sequence). The CDR3 DNA follows: TGTGCCAGCAGCTTAAGGTCAGGGTTGGCCTACGAGCAGTACTTC. It codes for CASSLRSGLAYEQYF.

The chain's CDR3 is CAISGTAGTGGPYEQYF. The CDR3 nucleotides are TGTGCCATCAGTGGGACAGCCGGGACAGGGGGCCCGTACGAGCAGTACTTC. The chain couples TRBV10-3 to TRBJ2-7; the match to TRBD1 covers 12 bases. The germline gives CDR1 ENHRY, CDR2 SYGVKD. V was clipped by 4 bases and J by 4 bases; unmatched bases: 11. This CDR3 region has 17 residues.

The chain couples TRBV27 to TRBJ2-7; 11 bases are a match to TRBD2. V shed 9 bases, J shed 0 bases, and the junction held 10 bases outside the gene matches. The CDR3 runs 16 residues. In germline, CDR1 is MNHEY, CDR2 SMNVEV (reference sequence). The CDR3 coding sequence is TGTGCCAGTAACACCGGGACTAGCGGACGCTCCTACGAGCAGTACTTC. Translated, it gives CASNTGTSGRSYEQYF.

CDR3 sequence (DNA): TGTGCCAGCAGCTTTTCCGGGACAGGCCCCTACGAGCAGTACTTC. Translated: CASSFSGTGPYEQYF. The gene calls are TRBV7-6 and TRBJ2-7; TRBD1 agrees at 8 bases. The CDR3 is 15 residues long. The germline V gene has CDR1 SGHVS and CDR2 FNYEAQ. Trimming cost V 3 bases and J 2 bases; bases outside gene matches: 6.

The V call is TRBV7-9, the J call TRBJ2-2; D is unclear. V gave up 4 bases and J gave up 3 bases, with 9 bases separating them. This CDR3 has 14 amino acids. Germline CDR1 and CDR2: SEHNR and FQNEAQ (reference sequence). The CDR3 here is CASSSRADTGELFF. CDR3 DNA: TGTGCCAGCAGCTCCCGTGCGGACACCGGGGAGCTGTTTTTT.

This chain connects TRBV7-4 to TRBJ2-5; D is unclear. The CDR3 extends over 15 amino acids. Trimming took off 2 bases at V and 1 base at J, with 11 bases between the two ends. Germline values: CDR1 SGHVT, CDR2 SQSDAQ. CDR3 in DNA: TGTGCCAGCAGCTTACCCTTCTCCGGCCAAGAGACCCAGTACTTC. Protein: CASSLPFSGQETQYF.

V and J are TRBV4-1 and TRBJ2-3, with TRBD1 identical over 10 bases. The CDR3 is 17 amino acids. The trim removed 4 bases at V and 0 bases at J, leaving 7 bases unmatched. Germline loops: CDR1 MGHRA, CDR2 YSYEKL. In DNA form, the CDR3 reads TGCGCCAGCAGCCGACTTGGACAGGGGGTTAGCACAGATACGCAGTATTTT. It is translated as CASSRLGQGVSTDTQYF.

The V gene is TRBV6-5, the J gene TRBJ2-2; 11 bases fit TRBD2. Losses at the gene ends were 4 bases for V and 5 bases for J; bases not matched to a gene: 3. The CDR3 covers 15 residues. CDR1 is MNHEY and CDR2 is SVGAGI in the germline V gene. The CDR3 DNA reads TGTGCCAGCAGTTCTAGCGGGAGGAGGACCGGGGAGCTGTTTTTT. Protein product: CASSSSGRRTGELFF.

This chain connects TRBV10-3 to TRBJ2-1, with 7 bases lining up with TRBD1. CDR1 is ENHRY and CDR2 is SYGVKD in the germline V gene. The CDR3 consists of 13 residues. Trimming took 6 bases from V and 8 from J; bases not matched to a gene: 7. The CDR3, as DNA: TGTGCCATCAGGGAGACAGGGATCGATGAGCAGTTCTTC. It specifies CAIRETGIDEQFF.

The chain uses TRBV21-1 and TRBJ1-5; the D call in the table, TRBD1, was not verified against the DNA. TRBV21-1 is flagged as a pseudogene. The CDR3 extends over 16 amino acids. The CDR3 DNA reads TGTGCCAGCAGCAAAGGTACAGGGGGCAGAGGTCAGCCCCAGCATTTT. This encodes CASSKGTGGRGQPQHF.

The rearrangement uses TRBV5-6 and TRBJ1-1; 10 nucleotides align to TRBD1. CDR1 is SGHDT, CDR2 YYEEEE, per germline. V shed 4 bases, J shed 4 bases, and the junction held 10 bases outside the gene matches. CDR3 size: 16 residues. The CDR3 loop is CASSRQGAGIGTEAFF. CDR3 nucleotide sequence: TGTGCCAGCAGCCGACAGGGGGCGGGTATAGGCACTGAAGCTTTCTTT.

With regard to this clone: One end of the junction fails to match germline, which may point to a read error. The genes are TRBV27 and TRBJ1-2, with no clear D. Germline V gives CDR1 MNHEY, CDR2 SMNVEV (reference sequence). The CDR3 totals 14 residues. The CDR3 sequence: CASSLNWAHYGYTF. CDR3 sequence (DNA): TGTGCCAGCAGTTTAAACTGGGCTCACTACGGCTACACCTTC.

V usage is TRBV19 and J usage is TRBJ2-1, with D possibly being TRBD1 or TRBD2 (6 bases each). The germline CDR1 and CDR2 sequences are LNHDA and SQIVND (reference sequence). This CDR3 contains 14 residues. Trimming shortened V by 0 bases and J by 10 bases, and 13 bases separated the two germline ends. The CDR3 DNA sequence: TGTGCCAGTAGTATAGATGGGGGGCGGTGGGAGCAGTTCTTC. Protein product: CASSIDGGRWEQFF.

CDR3 DNA sequence: TGTGCCTGGAGTAGAGGGCACGAGACCCAGTACTTC. This encodes CAWSRGHETQYF. V gene TRBV30 combines with J gene TRBJ2-5; perhaps TRBD2 as D (5 bases). Germline V gene lookup returns CDR1 GTSNPN and CDR2 SVGIG (reference sequence). Trimming stripped 2 bases from V and 5 bases from J, with 9 bases between. This CDR3 is 12 amino acids long.

This chain joins TRBV30 and TRBJ2-2; D remains unclear. Germline CDR1 is GTSNPN and CDR2 is SVGIG (reference sequence). The CDR3 sequence is 14 residues long. V lost 5 bases to trimming and J lost 2 bases, with 12 bases between them. In nucleotides, the CDR3 is TGTGCCTGGGGAAGCCTTACTAACACCGGGGAGCTGTTTTTT. It codes for CAWGSLTNTGELFF.

The rearrangement joins TRBV5-1 to TRBJ2-2; 10 bases are shared with TRBD1. Per germline, CDR1 SGHRS and CDR2 YFSETQ. The CDR3 has 16 residues. Trimming cost V 2 bases and J 4 bases; bases outside gene matches: 5. CDR3 residues: CASSLTRTGGTGELFF. Here the CDR3 DNA reads TGCGCCAGCAGCTTAACCCGGACAGGGGGCACCGGGGAGCTGTTTTTT.

J is TRBJ2-1 and V is TRBV9; no definite D call. CDR1 SGDLS and CDR2 YYNGEE come from the germline V gene. V lost 7 bases to trimming and J lost 7 bases, with 12 bases between them. This CDR3 has 12 amino acids. CDR3 sequence: CASGQGANEQFF. In DNA form, the CDR3 reads TGTGCCAGCGGCCAAGGAGCTAATGAGCAGTTCTTC.

This chain joins TRBV5-1 and TRBJ1-1; D is undetermined. CDR3 length: 15 residues. Germline loops: CDR1 SGHRS, CDR2 YFSETQ. V was clipped by 5 bases and J by 0 bases, with 14 bases between them. CDR3 residues: CASSETYYMNTEAFF. CDR3 in DNA: TGCGCCAGCAGTGAGACTTACTACATGAACACTGAAGCTTTCTTT.

CDR3 region: CASSLGQNYEQYF. The DNA for the CDR3 is TGTGCCAGCAGCTTAGGACAGAACTACGAGCAGTACTTC. The rearrangement uses TRBV5-6 and TRBJ2-7; possibly TRBD1 for D (6 bases). The length of the CDR3 is 13 residues. Trimming cost V 2 bases and J 3 bases, with 9 bases left between them. Germline assignment: CDR1 SGHDT and CDR2 YYEEEE.

This clone is a singleton in its sample. The chain has TRBV4-2 and TRBJ2-3, with 10 bases lining up with TRBD2. CDR1 LGHNA and CDR2 YNFKEQ come from the germline V gene. V shed 1 base, J shed 5 bases, and the junction held 12 bases outside the gene matches. This CDR3 comprises 18 residues. CDR3 protein: CASSQGSSGGRGVDTQYF. The DNA for the CDR3 is TGTGCCAGCAGCCAAGGGTCTAGCGGGGGCCGAGGGGTAGATACGCAGTATTTT.

V gene TRBV5-1 combines with J gene TRBJ1-2; no reliable D call. V lost 8 bases, J lost 6 bases, and 20 bases lay in between. CDR3 length: 14 residues. CDR1 is SGHRS and CDR2 is YFSETQ in the germline V gene. CDR3 nucleotides: TGCGCCAGTTCCTTCACGCCGACGGGAGATGGCTACACCTTC. It codes for CASSFTPTGDGYTF.

The chain combines TRBV5-1 with TRBJ1-3; D possibly corresponds to TRBD1 (5 bases). The CDR3 consists of 14 residues. Germline-derived CDR1 and CDR2 are SGHRS and YFSETQ. V was clipped by 3 bases and J by 0 bases, with 7 bases between them. CDR3 nucleotides: TGCGCCAGCAGCTACGACAGCTCTGGAAACACCATATATTTT. Residues: CASSYDSSGNTIYF.

This clone was counted once. The rearrangement joins TRBV29-1 to TRBJ2-4; D is unclear. Trimming took 2 bases from V and 1 from J, leaving 6 bases between them. Germline lookup yields CDR1 SQVTM and CDR2 ANQGSEA. The CDR3 covers 13 residues. CDR3 region: CSVELVAKNIQYF. The CDR3 DNA follows: TGCAGCGTTGAATTGGTGGCCAAAAACATTCAGTACTTC. The full variable domain, with the rest looked up from reference TRBV29-1 and TRBJ2-4, is SAVISQKPSRDICQRGTSLTIQCQVDSQVTMMFWYRQQPGQSLTLIATANQGSEATYESGFVIDKFPISRPNLTFSTLTVSNMSPEDSSIYLCSVELVAKNIQYFGAGTRLSVL.

V and J are TRBV5-1 and TRBJ2-1; 7 bases align to TRBD2. CDR3 size: 17 residues. V trimming: 1 base; J trimming: 4 bases; junction bases outside the gene matches: 11. CDR1 is SGHRS, CDR2 YFSETQ, per germline. The CDR3 sequence is CASSLWERGLSYNEQFF. The CDR3 DNA sequence: TGCGCCAGCAGCTTGTGGGAGCGGGGCCTATCTTACAATGAGCAGTTCTTC.

V is TRBV9 and J is TRBJ2-3; 10 bases line up with TRBD1. This CDR3 region has 13 residues. V lost 10 bases and J lost 4; bases outside the gene matches: 6. Germline V CDR1 and CDR2: SGDLS, YYNGEE. CDR3 sequence (DNA): TGTGCCTCGACAGGGGGCCTGGCAGATACGCAGTATTTT. This codes for CASTGGLADTQYF. Drawing the rest from reference TRBV9 and TRBJ2-3, the complete variable domain is DSGVTQTPKHLITATGQRVTLRCSPRSGDLSVYWYQQSLDQGLQFLIQYYNGEERAKGNILERFSAQQFPDLHSELNLSSLELGDSALYFCASTGGLADTQYFGPGTRLTVL.

The rearrangement joins TRBV5-4 to TRBJ2-1; D remains ambiguous. CDR3 size: 15 residues. The germline V and J ends were trimmed by 0 bases and 5 bases, with 12 bases remaining between them. Germline values: CDR1 SGHNT, CDR2 YYREEE (reference sequence). The CDR3 region has the DNA TGTGCCAGCAGCTTGGCCGGGCTACAAAACAATGAGCAGTTCTTC. Translation: CASSLAGLQNNEQFF.